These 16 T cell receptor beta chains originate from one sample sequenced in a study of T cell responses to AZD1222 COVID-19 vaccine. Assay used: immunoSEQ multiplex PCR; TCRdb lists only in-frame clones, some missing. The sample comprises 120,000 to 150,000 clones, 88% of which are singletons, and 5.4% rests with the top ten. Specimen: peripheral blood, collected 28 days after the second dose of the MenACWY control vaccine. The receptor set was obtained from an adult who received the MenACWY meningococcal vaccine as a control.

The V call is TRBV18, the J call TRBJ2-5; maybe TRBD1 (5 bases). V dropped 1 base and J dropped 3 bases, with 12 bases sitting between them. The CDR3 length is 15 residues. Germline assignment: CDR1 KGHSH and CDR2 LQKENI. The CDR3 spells CASSPQQGPEETQYF. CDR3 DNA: TGTGCCAGCTCACCACAGCAGGGCCCGGAAGAGACCCAGTACTTC.

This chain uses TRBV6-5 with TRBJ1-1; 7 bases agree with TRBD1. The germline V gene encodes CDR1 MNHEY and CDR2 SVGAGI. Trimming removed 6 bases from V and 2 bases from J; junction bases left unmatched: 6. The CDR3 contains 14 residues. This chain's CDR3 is CASRLGQANTEAFF. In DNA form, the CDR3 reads TGTGCCAGCAGATTAGGACAGGCTAACACTGAAGCTTTCTTT.

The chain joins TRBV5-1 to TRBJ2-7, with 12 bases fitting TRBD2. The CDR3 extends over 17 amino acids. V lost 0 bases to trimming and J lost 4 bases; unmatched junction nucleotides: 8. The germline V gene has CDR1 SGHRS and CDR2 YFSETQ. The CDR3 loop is CASSLGGTSGSAYEQYF. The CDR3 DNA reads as TGCGCCAGCAGCTTGGGAGGGACTAGCGGGTCTGCTTACGAGCAGTACTTC.

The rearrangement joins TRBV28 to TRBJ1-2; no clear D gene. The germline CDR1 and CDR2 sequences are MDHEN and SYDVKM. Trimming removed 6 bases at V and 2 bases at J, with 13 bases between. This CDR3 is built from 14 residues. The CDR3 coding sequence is TGTGCCAGCAGCCAGTCGGGATCCAACTATGGCTACACCTTC. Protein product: CASSQSGSNYGYTF.

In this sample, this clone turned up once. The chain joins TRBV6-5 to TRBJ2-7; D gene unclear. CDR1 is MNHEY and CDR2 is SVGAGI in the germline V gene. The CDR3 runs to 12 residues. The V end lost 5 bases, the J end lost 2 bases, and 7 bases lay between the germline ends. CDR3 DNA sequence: TGTGCCAGCAGTCCCACTGCCTACGAGCAGTACTTC. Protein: CASSPTAYEQYF.

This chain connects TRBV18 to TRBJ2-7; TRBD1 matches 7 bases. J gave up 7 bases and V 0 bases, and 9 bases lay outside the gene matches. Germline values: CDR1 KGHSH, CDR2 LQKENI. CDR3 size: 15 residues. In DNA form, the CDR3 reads TGTGCCAGCTCACCACCGACAGGGAACCCGCGGGAGCAGTACTTC. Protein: CASSPPTGNPREQYF.

CDR3 in amino acids: CASSRLGAGSPSGANVLTF. CDR3 DNA sequence: TGTGCCAGCAGCCGGCTCGGAGCAGGGTCCCCCTCTGGGGCCAACGTCCTGACTTTC. The chain combines TRBV5-6 with TRBJ2-6; perhaps TRBD1 as D (5 bases). The length of the CDR3 is 19 residues. Deletions cut 4 bases from V and 0 bases from J, with 20 bases between. Germline V CDR1 and CDR2: SGHDT, YYEEEE.

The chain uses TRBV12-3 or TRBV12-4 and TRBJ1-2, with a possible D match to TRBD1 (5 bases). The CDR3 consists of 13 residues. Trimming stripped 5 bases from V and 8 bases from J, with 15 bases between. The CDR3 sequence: CASSHTGTGGYTF. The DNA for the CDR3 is TGTGCCAGCAGTCACACCGGGACGGGGGGCTACACCTTC.

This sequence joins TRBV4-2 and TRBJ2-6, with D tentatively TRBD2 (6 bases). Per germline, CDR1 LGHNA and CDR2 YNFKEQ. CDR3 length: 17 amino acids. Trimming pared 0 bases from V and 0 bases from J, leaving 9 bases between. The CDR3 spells CASSQDGGTSGANVLTF. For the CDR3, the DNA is TGTGCCAGCAGCCAAGATGGGGGGACCTCTGGGGCCAACGTCCTGACTTTC.

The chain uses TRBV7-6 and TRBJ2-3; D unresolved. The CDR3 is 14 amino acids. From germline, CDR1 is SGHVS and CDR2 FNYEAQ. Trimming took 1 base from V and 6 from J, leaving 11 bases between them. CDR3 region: CASSLGPIGDTQYF. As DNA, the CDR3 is TGTGCCAGCAGCTTAGGCCCGATAGGGGATACGCAGTATTTT.

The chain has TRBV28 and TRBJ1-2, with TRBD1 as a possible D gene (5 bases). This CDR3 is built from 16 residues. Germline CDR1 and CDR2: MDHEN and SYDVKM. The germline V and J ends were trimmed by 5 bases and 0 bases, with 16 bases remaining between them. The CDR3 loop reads CASSQPGTGSNYGYTF. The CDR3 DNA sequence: TGTGCCAGCAGTCAGCCCGGGACCGGTTCTAACTATGGCTACACCTTC.

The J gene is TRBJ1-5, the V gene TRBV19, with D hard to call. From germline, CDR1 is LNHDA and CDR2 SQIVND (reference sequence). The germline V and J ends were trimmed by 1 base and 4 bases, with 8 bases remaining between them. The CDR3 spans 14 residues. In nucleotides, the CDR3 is TGTGCCAGTAGTATAGGTGGAGATAATCAGCCCCAGCATTTT. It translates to CASSIGGDNQPQHF.

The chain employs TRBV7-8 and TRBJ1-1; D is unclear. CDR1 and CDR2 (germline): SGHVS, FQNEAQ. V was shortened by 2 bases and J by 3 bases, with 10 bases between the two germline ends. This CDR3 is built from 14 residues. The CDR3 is CASSLNPGDTEAFF. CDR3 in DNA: TGTGCCAGCAGCTTAAATCCCGGTGACACTGAAGCTTTCTTT.

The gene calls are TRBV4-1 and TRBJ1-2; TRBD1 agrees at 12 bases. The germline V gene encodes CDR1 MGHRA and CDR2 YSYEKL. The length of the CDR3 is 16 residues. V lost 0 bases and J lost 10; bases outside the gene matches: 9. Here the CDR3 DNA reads TGCGCCAGCAGCCAAGATGGGGGACAGGGGGCGCGAGACTACACCTTC. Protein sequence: CASSQDGGQGARDYTF.

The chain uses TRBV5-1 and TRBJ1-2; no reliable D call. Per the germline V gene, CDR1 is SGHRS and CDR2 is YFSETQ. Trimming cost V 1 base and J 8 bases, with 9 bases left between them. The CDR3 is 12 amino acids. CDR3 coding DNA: TGCGCCAGCAGCTTGAGCGGACTCGGCTACACCTTC. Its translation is CASSLSGLGYTF.

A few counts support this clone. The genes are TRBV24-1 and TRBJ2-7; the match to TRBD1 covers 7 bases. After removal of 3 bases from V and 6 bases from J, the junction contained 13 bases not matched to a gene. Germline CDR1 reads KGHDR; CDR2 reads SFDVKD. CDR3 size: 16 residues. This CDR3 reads CATSDATGLGFGEQYF. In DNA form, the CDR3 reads TGTGCCACCAGTGATGCGACAGGGTTAGGCTTTGGCGAGCAGTACTTC.